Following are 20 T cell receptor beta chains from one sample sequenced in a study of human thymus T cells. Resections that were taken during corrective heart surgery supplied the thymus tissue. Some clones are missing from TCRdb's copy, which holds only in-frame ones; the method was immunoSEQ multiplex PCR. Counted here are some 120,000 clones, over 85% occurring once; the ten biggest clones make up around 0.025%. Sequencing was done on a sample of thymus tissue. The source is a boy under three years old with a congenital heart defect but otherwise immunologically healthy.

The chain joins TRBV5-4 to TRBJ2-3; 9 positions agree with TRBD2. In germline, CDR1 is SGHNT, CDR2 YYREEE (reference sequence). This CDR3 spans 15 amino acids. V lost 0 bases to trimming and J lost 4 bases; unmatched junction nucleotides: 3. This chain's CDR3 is CASSLATSGPDTQYF. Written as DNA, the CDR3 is TGTGCCAGCAGCTTGGCGACTAGCGGTCCAGATACGCAGTATTTT.

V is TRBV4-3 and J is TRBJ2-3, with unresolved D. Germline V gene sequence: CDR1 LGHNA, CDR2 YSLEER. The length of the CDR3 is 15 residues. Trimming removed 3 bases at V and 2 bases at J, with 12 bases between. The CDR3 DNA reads TGCGCCAGCAGCCAGACGGTTGGGCTCACAGATACGCAGTATTTT. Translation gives CASSQTVGLTDTQYF.

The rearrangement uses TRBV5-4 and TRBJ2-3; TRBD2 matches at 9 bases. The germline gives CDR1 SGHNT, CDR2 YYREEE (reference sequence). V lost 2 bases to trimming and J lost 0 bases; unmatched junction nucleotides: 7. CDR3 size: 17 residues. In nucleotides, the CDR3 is TGTGCCAGCAGCTTTCCAGCGGGGGGCCTTAGCACAGATACGCAGTATTTT. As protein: CASSFPAGGLSTDTQYF.

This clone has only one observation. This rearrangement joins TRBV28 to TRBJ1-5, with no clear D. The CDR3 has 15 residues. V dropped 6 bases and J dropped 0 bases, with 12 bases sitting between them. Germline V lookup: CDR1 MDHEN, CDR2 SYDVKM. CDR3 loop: CASSFSGNSNQPQHF. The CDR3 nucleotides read TGTGCCAGCAGCTTTTCGGGTAATAGCAATCAGCCCCAGCATTTT.

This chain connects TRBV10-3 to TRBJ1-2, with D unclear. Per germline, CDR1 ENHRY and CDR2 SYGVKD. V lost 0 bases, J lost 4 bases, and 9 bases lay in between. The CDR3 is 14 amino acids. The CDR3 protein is CAISESDNLYGYTF. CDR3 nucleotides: TGTGCCATCAGTGAGTCTGACAACCTCTATGGCTACACCTTC.

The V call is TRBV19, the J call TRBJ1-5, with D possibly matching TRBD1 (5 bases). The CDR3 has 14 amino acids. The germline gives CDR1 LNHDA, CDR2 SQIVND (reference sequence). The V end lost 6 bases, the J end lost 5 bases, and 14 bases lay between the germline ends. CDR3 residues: CASRPRDGDQPQHF. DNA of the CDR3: TGTGCCAGTAGACCCCGGGACGGGGATCAGCCCCAGCATTTT. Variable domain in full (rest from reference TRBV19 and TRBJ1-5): DGGITQSPKYLFRKEGQNVTLSCEQNLNHDAMYWYRQDPGQGLRLIYYSQIVNDFQKGDIAEGYSVSREKKESFPLTVTSAQKNPTAFYLCASRPRDGDQPQHFGDGTRLSIL.

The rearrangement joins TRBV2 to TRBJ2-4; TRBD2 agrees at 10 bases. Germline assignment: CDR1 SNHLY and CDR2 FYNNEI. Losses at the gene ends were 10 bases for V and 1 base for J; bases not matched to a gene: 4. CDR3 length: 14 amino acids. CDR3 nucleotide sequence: TGTGCCACCCATAGCGGGGGGGCCAAAAACATTCAGTACTTC. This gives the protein CATHSGGAKNIQYF.

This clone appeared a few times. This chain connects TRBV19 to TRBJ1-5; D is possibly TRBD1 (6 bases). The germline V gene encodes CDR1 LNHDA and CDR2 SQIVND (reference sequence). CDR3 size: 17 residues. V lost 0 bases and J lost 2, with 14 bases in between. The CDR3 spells CASSIDGSGVGNQPQHF. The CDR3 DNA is TGTGCCAGTAGTATAGATGGCTCAGGGGTGGGCAATCAGCCCCAGCATTTT.

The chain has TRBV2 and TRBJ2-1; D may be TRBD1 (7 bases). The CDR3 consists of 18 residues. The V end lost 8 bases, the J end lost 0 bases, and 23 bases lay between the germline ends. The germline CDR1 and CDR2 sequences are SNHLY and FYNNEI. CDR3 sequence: CASGGTEIYLGSYNEQFF. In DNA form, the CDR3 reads TGTGCCAGCGGAGGGACAGAGATCTACTTGGGCTCCTACAATGAGCAGTTCTTC.

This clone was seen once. The CDR3: CATSRVWSYGYTF. The CDR3 DNA follows: TGTGCCACCAGCAGAGTTTGGAGCTATGGCTACACCTTC. The chain joins TRBV15 to TRBJ1-2, with D uncertain. The germline V gene has CDR1 LNHNV and CDR2 YYDKDF (reference sequence). V gave up 1 base and J gave up 4 bases, with 7 bases separating them. The length of the CDR3 is 13 residues.

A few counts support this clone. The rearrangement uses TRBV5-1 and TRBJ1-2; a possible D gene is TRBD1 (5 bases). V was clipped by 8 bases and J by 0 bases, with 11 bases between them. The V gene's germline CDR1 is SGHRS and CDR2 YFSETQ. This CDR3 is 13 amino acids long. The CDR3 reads CASSDSPNYGYTF. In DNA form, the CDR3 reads TGCGCCAGTTCAGACAGTCCTAACTATGGCTACACCTTC.

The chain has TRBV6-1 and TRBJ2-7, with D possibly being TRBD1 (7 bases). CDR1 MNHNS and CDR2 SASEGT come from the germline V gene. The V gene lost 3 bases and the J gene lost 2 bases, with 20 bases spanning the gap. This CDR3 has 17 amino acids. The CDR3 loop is CASSEDPRDRKTYEQYF. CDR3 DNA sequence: TGTGCCAGCAGTGAGGATCCGCGGGACAGAAAGACCTACGAGCAGTACTTC.

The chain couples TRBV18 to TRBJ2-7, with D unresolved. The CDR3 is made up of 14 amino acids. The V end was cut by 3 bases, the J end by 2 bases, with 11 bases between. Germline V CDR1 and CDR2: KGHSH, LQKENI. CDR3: CASSPIKGPYEQYF. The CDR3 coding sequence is TGTGCCAGCTCACCCATTAAGGGCCCCTACGAGCAGTACTTC.

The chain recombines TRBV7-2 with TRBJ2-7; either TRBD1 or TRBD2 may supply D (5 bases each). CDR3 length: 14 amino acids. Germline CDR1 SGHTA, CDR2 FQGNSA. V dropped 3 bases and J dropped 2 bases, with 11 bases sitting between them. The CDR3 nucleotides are TGTGCCAGCAGCTTGGGACCCCCCCCCTACGAGCAGTACTTC. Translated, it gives CASSLGPPPYEQYF.

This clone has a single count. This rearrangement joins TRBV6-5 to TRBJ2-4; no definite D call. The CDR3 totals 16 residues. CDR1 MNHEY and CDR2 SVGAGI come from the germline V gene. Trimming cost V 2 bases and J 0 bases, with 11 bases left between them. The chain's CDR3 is CASSYLQETAKNIQYF. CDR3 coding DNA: TGTGCCAGCAGTTACCTCCAGGAGACAGCCAAAAACATTCAGTACTTC.

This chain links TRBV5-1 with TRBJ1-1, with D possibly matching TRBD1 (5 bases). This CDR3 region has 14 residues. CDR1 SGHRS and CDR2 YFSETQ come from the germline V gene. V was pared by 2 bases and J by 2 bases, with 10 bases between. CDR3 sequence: CASSFWGENTEAFF. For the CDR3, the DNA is TGCGCCAGCAGCTTCTGGGGGGAAAACACTGAAGCTTTCTTT.

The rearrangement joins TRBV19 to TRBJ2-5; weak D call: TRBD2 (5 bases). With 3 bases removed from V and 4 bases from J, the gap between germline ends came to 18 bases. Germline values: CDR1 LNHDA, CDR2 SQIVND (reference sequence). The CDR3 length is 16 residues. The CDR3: CASSIRPWIEGETQYF. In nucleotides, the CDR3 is TGTGCCAGTAGTATTCGCCCCTGGATAGAGGGAGAGACCCAGTACTTC.

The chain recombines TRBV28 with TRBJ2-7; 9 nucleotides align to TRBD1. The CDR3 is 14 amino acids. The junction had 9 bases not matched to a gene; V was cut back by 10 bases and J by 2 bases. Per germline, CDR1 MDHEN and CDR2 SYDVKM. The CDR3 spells CATLRDRDTYEQYF. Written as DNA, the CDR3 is TGTGCCACACTCCGGGACAGGGACACCTACGAGCAGTACTTC.

In DNA form, the CDR3 reads TGTGCCTGGAACAATACCGTCCCGGGACAGGGGGGAGTTCCCCATGGCTACACCTTC. This sequence encodes CAWNNTVPGQGGVPHGYTF. The chain couples TRBV30 to TRBJ1-2; 11 bases align to TRBD1. J lost 6 bases, V lost 4 bases, and 22 bases had no gene match. This CDR3 has 19 residues. Germline CDR1 is GTSNPN and CDR2 is SVGIG (reference sequence).

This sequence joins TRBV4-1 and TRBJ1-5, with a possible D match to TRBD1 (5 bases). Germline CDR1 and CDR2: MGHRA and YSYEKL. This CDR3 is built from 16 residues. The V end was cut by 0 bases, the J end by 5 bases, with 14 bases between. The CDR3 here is CASSQDRGRTDQPQHF. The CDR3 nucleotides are TGCGCCAGCAGCCAAGATCGGGGCCGGACCGATCAGCCCCAGCATTTT.